This TCR beta chain is from a study of T-cell memory formation after mild COVID-19. Whole-study results and caveats: Clones which contracted sat mainly in CM and EM if CD4+, and in EMRA if CD8+. Pre-infection memory showed some responding clones, and this suggested that cross-reactive memory joined.

CDR1 and CDR2 (germline): LNHNV, YYDKDF (reference sequence). V lost 8 bases and J lost 6, with 7 bases in between. This CDR3 has 11 residues. 5'RACE primed from the constant segment yielded TCR alpha and TCR beta cDNA libraries bearing sample barcodes and UMIs. Each CDR3 protein gets one entry after TCRdb re-called the 5' RACE reads with MiXCR. The repertoire holds 260,000 or so distinct CDR3 sequences, with approximately 15% as singletons. With regard to this clonotype: Its antigen is still unknown.

The chain has TRBV15 and TRBJ2-2; D ambiguous. The TCR sequence derives from a man in his late teens or twenties who had mild COVID-19 (a few samples of this study predate the infection). Cell type and time point are not known. The sequenced material came from PBMCs or a T cell subset sorted from them (not recorded which). CDR3 sequence (DNA): TGTGCCACCGCGACGGCCGGGGAGCTGTTTTTT. It is translated as CATATAGELFF.